The clone carrying this T cell receptor (beta chain) has just a few counts. TCRdb ran MiXCR on the RT-PCR reads and lists one entry per CDR3 protein. The data show about 680,000 distinct CDR3 sequences, with 13% to 15% seen just once and 3.6% held by the top ten. The length of the CDR3 is 14 residues. Per germline, CDR1 SEHNR and CDR2 FQNEAQ (reference sequence). V lost 5 bases, J lost 6 bases, and 9 bases stayed unmatched. The clonotype comes from a female donor in good health, serving as a healthy control. V usage is TRBV7-9 and J usage is TRBJ1-1; 7 bases align to TRBD1. Sequencing was done on a sample of memory CD4+ T cells from blood. CDR3 nucleotide sequence: TGTGCCAGCAGCCTAACTCAGACAGGGTCTGAAGCTTTCTTT. It codes for CASSLTQTGSEAFF.